The rows below give T cell receptor beta chains drawn from one sample of a study of graft-versus-host responses after intestinal transplantation. The repertoire was sequenced with immunoSEQ multiplex PCR; TCRdb's copy has only in-frame clones and lacks some. Of under 100,000 clones in the sample, approximately 90% were seen once. The source material was PBMCs, sampled 450 to 480 days after intestinal transplant. The receptor set was obtained from a human patient who received an intestinal transplant, so some T cells may come from the graft donor. The CDR3 runs from the conserved cysteine through the conserved F or W. The order of the fields is V gene, D gene, clone size, J gene, CDR3 DNA, CDR3 protein. D genes are given only for firm matches. The size field is filled for only some rows; it gives once, few, many or a size class.

TRBV27	TRBD2	-	TRBJ2-5	TGTGCCAGCAAGGATACCGGGGGGGCCCGGGAGACCCAGTACTTC	CASKDTGGARETQYF
TRBV5-1	-	-	TRBJ1-5	TGCGCCAGCAGCTTGGCTAGCAATCAGCCCCAGCATTTT	CASSLASNQPQHF
TRBV18	TRBD1	-	TRBJ1-1	TGTGCCAGCTCACCGGAACAGGGGTGGACTGAAGCTTTCTTT	CASSPEQGWTEAFF
TRBV12-5	-	-	TRBJ1-2	TGTGCTAGTGGTCGACAAGGGGGTGGCTACACCTTC	CASGRQGGGYTF
TRBV7-2	-	-	TRBJ1-6	TGTGCCAGCAGCCATAGGGACATTGGATCACCCCTCCACTTT	CASSHRDIGSPLHF
TRBV19	-	-	TRBJ1-4	TGTGCCAGTAGTCCGTTGGGTGAGCCTGAAAAACTGTTTTTT	CASSPLGEPEKLFF
TRBV19	TRBD1	-	TRBJ2-5	TGTGCCAGTAGTAACCGGGACAGAGAAGAGACCCAGTACTTC	CASSNRDREETQYF
TRBV4-1	-	once	TRBJ2-5	TGCGCCAGCAGCCAAGATTATTTCGGGACCCAGTACTTC	CASSQDYFGTQYF
TRBV6-5	-	-	TRBJ1-6	TGTGCCAGCAGTTACGAGAACGGACCCAATTCACCCCTCCACTTT	CASSYENGPNSPLHF
TRBV11-2	TRBD1	-	TRBJ2-7	TGTGCCAGCAGCTTAGGGGACAGGGGACTTCAGGAGTACTTC	CASSLGDRGLQEYF
TRBV18	-	-	TRBJ2-5	TGTGCCAGCTCGCCGACAGGACAAGAGACCCAGTACTTC	CASSPTGQETQYF